A selection of T cell receptor beta chains follows, all from one sample in a study of shared clonotypes between healthy human individuals. Using immunoSEQ multiplex PCR, the repertoire was profiled, and TCRdb retains in-frame clones only, with some absent. The data hold about 1,900,000 clones, with about 94% observed a single time. Source material: naive CD8+ T cells sorted from blood. These receptors were taken from a man between 18 and 35 years old in good health. Each CDR3 is given with its conserved first and last residue. D genes are given only for firm matches. Clone size is not always given. Where it is, it says once, few, many or a class for expanded clones.

j_call clone_size v_call d_call cdr3_nt cdr3_aa
TRBJ2-5 - TRBV14 - TGTGCCAGCAGCCAAGGGCAGAAAGAGACCCAGTACTTC CASSQGQKETQYF
TRBJ1-1 - TRBV29-1 - TGCAGTCATAACAGGGTAGTGGCCACTGAAGCTTTCTTT CSHNRVVATEAFF
TRBJ2-5 - TRBV6-5 - TGTGCCAGCAGTTACTCACTCGGGTTACAAGAGACCCAGTACTTC CASSYSLGLQETQYF
TRBJ1-4 - TRBV15 - TGTGCCACCAGCAGCCTTGGAGAGGGGCAGGGCGAAAAACTGTTTTTT CATSSLGEGQGEKLFF
TRBJ2-7 - TRBV6-5 TRBD2 TGTGCCAGCAGTCGCGGACTAGCGGGCTACGAGCAGTACTTC CASSRGLAGYEQYF
TRBJ2-2 - TRBV9 TRBD1 TGTGCCAGCAGCGTAGCTGGACAGGCTTACACCGGGGAGCTGTTTTTT CASSVAGQAYTGELFF
TRBJ1-1 - TRBV11-2 - TGTGCCAGCAGCTTGAGGGGAATGAACACTGAAGCTTTCTTT CASSLRGMNTEAFF
TRBJ2-7 - TRBV7-2 - TGTGCCAGCAGCTTAGGTGGGAAATTCAACGAGCAGTACTTC CASSLGGKFNEQYF
TRBJ1-1 - TRBV10-3 TRBD1 TGTGCCATCAGATCAGGGGGCGCGGACACTGAAGCTTTCTTT CAIRSGGADTEAFF
TRBJ2-2 - TRBV5-6 - TGTGCCAGCACCCTGGGGAGCAACACCGGGGAGCTGTTTTTT CASTLGSNTGELFF
TRBJ2-7 - TRBV7-2 TRBD1 TGTGCCAGCAGCTTATGGAACGACAGGGGCGACGAGCAGTACTTC CASSLWNDRGDEQYF
TRBJ1-5 - TRBV5-5 TRBD1 TGTGCCAGCAGCTTAAGCGCAGGGGGCCAGCCCCAGCATTTT CASSLSAGGQPQHF
TRBJ1-1 - TRBV19 TRBD1 TGTGCCAACCGGGACAGGGGTCCTGAAGCTTTCTTT CANRDRGPEAFF
TRBJ2-2 once TRBV11-2 TRBD1 TGTGCCAGCAGCGGACAGGAGAACACCGGGGAGCTGTTTTTT CASSGQENTGELFF
TRBJ2-1 - TRBV7-9 - TGTGCCAGCAGCTTTTTCGACAATGAGCAGTTCTTC CASSFFDNEQFF
TRBJ2-3 - TRBV2 TRBD2 TGTGCCAGCAGGAACCACAGAGATAGCGGGGCTGGCACAGATACGCAGTATTTT CASRNHRDSGAGTDTQYF
TRBJ1-1 - TRBV18 - TGTGCCAGCTCACCAGGGTCAGTGATGAACACTGAAGCTTTCTTT CASSPGSVMNTEAFF
TRBJ1-2 - TRBV29-1 - TGCAGCGTTGAGAAGGGGAACTATGGCTACACCTTC CSVEKGNYGYTF
TRBJ2-7 - TRBV27 TRBD2 TGTGCCAGCAGACCCGGACGGCTAGCGGGATATTACGAGCAGTACTTC CASRPGRLAGYYEQYF
TRBJ1-1 - TRBV9 - TGTGCCAGCAGTGCCACAGGGTTCGAGACTGAAGCTTTCTTT CASSATGFETEAFF
TRBJ2-5 - TRBV6-6 TRBD2 TGTGCCAGCAGTTACATGGGCGGGGGGCAGGCCCAGTACTTC CASSYMGGGQAQYF
TRBJ2-7 once TRBV5-4 TRBD2 TGTGCCAGCAGCACGAGGGCGGGAGGTGTCCACGAGCAGTACTTC CASSTRAGGVHEQYF
TRBJ2-1 once TRBV28 - TGTGCCAGCAGTTTAACCGGGGGCGAAGGGGAGCAGTTCTTC CASSLTGGEGEQFF
TRBJ1-4 - TRBV7-6 - TGTGCCAGCAGCTTAGAGGAAGGGGTGTATGAAAAACTGTTTTTT CASSLEEGVYEKLFF
TRBJ1-2 - TRBV4-2 - TGTGCCAGCAGCCAAGAACCAGGGAACTATGGCTACACCTTC CASSQEPGNYGYTF
TRBJ2-7 - TRBV5-1 - TGCGCCAGCAGCTTTTACGGGCCGTCCTACGAGCAGTACTTC CASSFYGPSYEQYF
TRBJ2-7 - TRBV10-3 TRBD2 TGTGCCATCAGTGAGGGGGGAGGACTAGCGGACACCAATGGCGAGCAGTACTTC CAISEGGGLADTNGEQYF
TRBJ1-5 once TRBV6-6 TRBD1 TGTGCCAGCAGCGACGGACAGGGGGCGGTCGATCAGCCCCAGCATTTT CASSDGQGAVDQPQHF
TRBJ2-7 - TRBV7-9 TRBD1 TGTGCCAGCAGCTCCGGGACAGGGATCGAGCAGTACTTC CASSSGTGIEQYF
TRBJ2-3 - TRBV27 TRBD2 TGTGCCAGCAGTTTAGAACTAGCGGTGGCAGATACGCAGTATTTT CASSLELAVADTQYF
TRBJ2-7 - TRBV7-3 - TGTGCCAGCAGCTTGGGACTCTCCTACGAGCAGTACTTC CASSLGLSYEQYF
TRBJ2-5 - TRBV2 - TGTGCCAGCAGTGAAGGCCTGGGATCGCGAGAGACCCAGTACTTC CASSEGLGSRETQYF
TRBJ2-1 - TRBV13 TRBD2 TGTGCCAGCAGCTTAGCGGGGGGGCGTGATGAGCAGTTCTTC CASSLAGGRDEQFF
TRBJ2-7 once TRBV15 TRBD2 TGTGCCACCAGCAGAGAGGAATGGAGCGGGAGCTACGAGCAGTACTTC CATSREEWSGSYEQYF
TRBJ2-7 - TRBV28 - TGTGCCAGCAGCCGGGACATAGAGTACGGGGACTACGAGCAGTACTTC CASSRDIEYGDYEQYF
TRBJ1-2 - TRBV5-6 TRBD1 TGTGCCAGCAGCCCCGGGACAGGGGGTTTATACAGCTATGGCTACACCTTC CASSPGTGGLYSYGYTF
TRBJ2-7 - TRBV15 - TGTGCCACCAGCAGAGATGAAGGGGGCGAGCAGTACTTC CATSRDEGGEQYF
TRBJ1-2 - TRBV9 TRBD1 TGTGCCAGCAGCGGAGGGGGCGCAGCGTATGGCTACACCTTC CASSGGGAAYGYTF
TRBJ2-5 - TRBV6-5 TRBD2 TGTGCCAGCAGTGTAGCGGGGGGTCAAGAGACCCAGTACTTC CASSVAGGQETQYF
TRBJ1-2 - TRBV4-1 - TGCGCCAGCAGCCAAGAGCGCCTCACGGGCTATGGCTACACCTTC CASSQERLTGYGYTF
TRBJ2-7 - TRBV27 - TGTGCCAGCAGTTTATCGGGGCAGGGATTCTCCTACGAGCAGTACTTC CASSLSGQGFSYEQYF
TRBJ2-5 - TRBV14 - TGTGCCAGCAGCCAAGGGGAATATTTGGGAGAGACCCAGTACTTC CASSQGEYLGETQYF
TRBJ2-7 - TRBV6-6 TRBD2 TGTGCCAGCAGTTACTTGGGACTAGCTTACGAGCAGTACTTC CASSYLGLAYEQYF
TRBJ2-7 - TRBV7-2 - TGTGCCAGCAGCAACTCTGGTCCGAGCTACGAGCAGTACTTC CASSNSGPSYEQYF
TRBJ1-2 - TRBV23-1 - TGCGCCAGCAGACCAACGCGGGCCTCCTTTAACTATGGCTACACCTTC CASRPTRASFNYGYTF
TRBJ1-1 - TRBV7-9 - TGTGCCAGCAGCCCTGCCTCAGGGACAACTGAAGCTTTCTTT CASSPASGTTEAFF
TRBJ1-1 - TRBV9 - TGTGCCAGCAGCGCCCCCCCAGCCGGCCTGAACACTGAAGCTTTCTTT CASSAPPAGLNTEAFF
TRBJ2-1 - TRBV27 - TGTGCCAGCGGCCGAGGAGGGAGCTCCTACAATGAGCAGTTCTTC CASGRGGSSYNEQFF
TRBJ2-5 - TRBV21-1 - TGTGCCAGCAATCCGGGACAGGGGGGAGAGACCCAGTACTTC CASNPGQGGETQYF
TRBJ2-1 - TRBV28 - TGTGCCAGCAGTTCCGCTATGGGGGTCTGGATCAATGAGCAGTTCTTC CASSSAMGVWINEQFF
TRBJ1-1 - TRBV9 - TGTGCCAGCAGCCCACCGGGACAAATGAACACTGAAGCTTTCTTT CASSPPGQMNTEAFF